Listed here are 4 T cell receptor beta chains from one sample, sequenced in a study of T cells after posttransplantation cyclophosphamide. The assay was immunoSEQ multiplex PCR, and TCRdb's table has in-frame clones only and misses some. The repertoire has approximately 34,000 clones, none seen only once; the ten largest take 6.5% to 7%. Sequenced: PBMCs. The receptor set was obtained from a woman aged 50 to 60 in good health and a related stem cell transplant donor.

The table lists this clone with many counts. The V and J genes are TRBV5-1 and TRBJ1-2; D remains unclear. Germline values: CDR1 SGHRS, CDR2 YFSETQ. The CDR3 covers 13 residues. Between the trimmed V and J ends, which lost 1 base and 7 bases, there was a span of 11 bases. The CDR3 protein is CASSLRATGGYTF. CDR3 coding DNA: TGCGCCAGCAGCTTGCGCGCCACGGGTGGCTACACCTTC.

This clone has ten or more counts. The chain has TRBV4-1 and TRBJ2-2, with D tentatively TRBD1 (5 bases). Per the germline V gene, CDR1 is MGHRA and CDR2 is YSYEKL. The length of the CDR3 is 19 residues. The V gene lost 4 bases and the J gene lost 0 bases, with 21 bases spanning the gap. This chain's CDR3 is CASSPQGKRGTSNTGELFF. The CDR3 DNA sequence: TGCGCCAGCAGCCCCCAGGGAAAAAGGGGAACCTCGAACACCGGGGAGCTGTTTTTT.

This clone was found many times. V usage is TRBV28 and J usage is TRBJ2-3, with D unresolved. The length of the CDR3 is 12 residues. Trimming left V 2 bases short and J 4 bases short, with 4 bases between. Germline V gene sequence: CDR1 MDHEN, CDR2 SYDVKM. The CDR3 reads CASSLRADTQYF. In DNA form, the CDR3 reads TGTGCCAGCAGTTTAAGGGCAGATACGCAGTATTTT.

There are a few counts of this clone. The chain joins TRBV30 to TRBJ2-7, with TRBD1 as a possible D gene (5 bases). Germline V CDR1 and CDR2: GTSNPN, SVGIG (reference sequence). V lost 2 bases and J 2 bases, leaving 10 bases between the germline ends. The CDR3 loop spans 13 amino acids. CDR3 DNA: TGTGCCTGGAGTAGAGACAGCGCCTACGAGCAGTACTTC. It is translated as CAWSRDSAYEQYF.